This T cell receptor (beta chain) was documented in a study of cytomegalovirus exposure and HLA in healthy donors. Nominally healthy donors provided the samples, though records likely missed some immune exposures. The PCR employed 60 Vbeta primers together with 13 Jbeta primers. Data came from immunoSEQ multiplex PCR; TCRdb stores just in-frame clones and leaves some out. The sample holds some 87,000 clones, about 79% seen once. Comments on this clone: The target antigen is unknown.

The CDR3 length is 16 residues. V was pared by 0 bases and J by 3 bases, with 7 bases of the junction left unmatched. Germline V gene data show CDR1 as SGHNT and CDR2 as YYREEE (reference sequence). Study results and limitations: Immune exposure was documented only through CMV serostatus. Later, TCR association rates were found to vary by HLA locus, highest for DRB1 and lowest for HLA-C. Most of the TCR beta V segments (in an earlier analysis) were productive either about 87% or about 30% of the time.

The chain links TRBV5-4 to TRBJ2-3; 7 bases are shared with TRBD2. The source material was PBMCs. The clonotype comes from a young man in good health and CMV-seropositive. For the CDR3, the DNA is TGTGCCAGCAGCTTGGGAAGGAACGGGAGGACAGATACGCAGTATTTT. Translating gives CASSLGRNGRTDTQYF. Variable domain in full (rest from reference TRBV5-4 and TRBJ2-3): ETGVTQSPTHLIKTRGQQVTLRCSSQSGHNTVSWYQQALGQGPQFIFQYYREEENGRGNFPPRFSGLQFPNYSSELNVNALELDDSALYLCASSLGRNGRTDTQYFGPGTRLTVL.